This entry concerns a single T cell receptor beta chain. This sample was taken from a study of cytomegalovirus exposure and HLA in healthy donors. This CDR3 has 13 amino acids. V was cut by 7 bases and J by 3 bases, with 7 bases left in between. Germline V gives CDR1 LGHNT, CDR2 FRNRAP. Only in-frame clones appear in the TCRdb table, and some are missing; sequencing was by immunoSEQ multiplex PCR. Of 150,000 to 200,000 clones in the sample, about nine tenths were seen once. Specimen: PBMCs. This sequence was found in a woman younger than 30 in good health and CMV-seropositive. The rearrangement links TRBV12-5 to TRBJ2-6; D not resolved. CDR3 DNA: TGTGCTAGTGCATCGAGTGGGGCCAACGTCCTGACTTTC. Amino acids: CASASSGANVLTF.